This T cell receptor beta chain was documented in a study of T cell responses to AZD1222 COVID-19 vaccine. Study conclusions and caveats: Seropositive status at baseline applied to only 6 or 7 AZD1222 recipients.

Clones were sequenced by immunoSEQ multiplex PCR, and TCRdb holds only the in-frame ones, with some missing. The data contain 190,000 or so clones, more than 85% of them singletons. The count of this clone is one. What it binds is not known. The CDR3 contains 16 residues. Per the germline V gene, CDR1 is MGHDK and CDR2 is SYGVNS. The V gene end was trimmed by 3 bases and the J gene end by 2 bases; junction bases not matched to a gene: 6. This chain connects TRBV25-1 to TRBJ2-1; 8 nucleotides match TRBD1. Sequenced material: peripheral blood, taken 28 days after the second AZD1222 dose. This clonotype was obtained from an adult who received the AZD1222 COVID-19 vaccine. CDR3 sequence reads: CASSDPGTGPYNEQFF. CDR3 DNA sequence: TGTGCCAGCAGTGATCCCGGGACAGGCCCCTACAATGAGCAGTTCTTC.